Listed below are T cell receptor beta chains from one sample, sequenced in a study of CD8+ T cells in alopecia areata. Profiled with immunoSEQ multiplex PCR; TCRdb holds only in-frame clones, not every one. This sample has 100,000 or so clones, with 55% to 75% found just once. The sample here was CD8+ T cells sorted from blood, taken at roughly week 58, from a patient treated with tofacitinib. Receptor source: a human donor with alopecia areata. The CDR3 runs from the conserved cysteine through the conserved F or W.

TRBV5-1	TRBJ2-1	CASRLAGGLYEQFF
TRBV19	TRBJ1-2	CASTAGQGGYGYTF
TRBV29-1	TRBJ1-1	CSVGTATEAFF
TRBV5-1	TRBJ2-1	CARPGQSYNEQFF
TRBV27	TRBJ2-5	CASSLLAGAPQETQYF
TRBV7-9	TRBJ2-1	CASSLYLAGGLEQFF
TRBV7-9	TRBJ2-3	CASSLGEVSRSTDTQYF
TRBV2	TRBJ2-7	CASSEPYEQYF
TRBV10-3	TRBJ2-7	CAISEGREQYF
TRBV29-1	TRBJ2-7	CSAHVGDTHYEQYF
TRBV10-3	TRBJ1-5	CAISETGQGDQPQHF
TRBV2	TRBJ2-2	CASSEPSGGGELFF
TRBV2	TRBJ1-2	CASSATGGRYGYTF
TRBV6-5	TRBJ1-5	CASSRQENQPQHF
TRBV28	TRBJ2-7	CASSLHKPGIPSYEQYF
TRBV27	TRBJ2-5	CASRRTRGADETQYF
TRBV15	TRBJ2-3	CATSREHTDTQYF
TRBV4-2	TRBJ2-3	CASSQGKSTDTQYF
TRBV30	TRBJ1-2	CAWSVRGSGYTF
TRBV7-2	TRBJ2-1	CASSLNAGTTLGEQFF
TRBV29-1	TRBJ1-2	CSVDQQGSPNYGYTF
TRBV30	TRBJ1-5	CAWSVGASGNQPQHF
TRBV4-1	TRBJ1-5	CASSPQGAGERINQPQHF
TRBV29-1	TRBJ2-7	CSATGVRTYEQYF
TRBV30	TRBJ1-5	CAWSEGGGQPQHF
TRBV10-1	TRBJ2-1	CASSDRARDSFNNEQFF